One sample yielded the 5 T cell receptor beta chains listed below, sequenced in a study of blood T cell repertoires in COVID-19. Profiled with immunoSEQ multiplex PCR; TCRdb holds only in-frame clones, not every one. The table has some 270,000 clones, approximately 91% seen once; the top ten hold 2.2%. The sequenced sample was peripheral blood. The receptors come from a man aged 45-65 years with acute or convalescent COVID-19.

The chain recombines TRBV6-1 with TRBJ1-6; D is perhaps TRBD1 (5 bases). The CDR3 spans 17 residues. The V end lost 0 bases, the J end lost 1 base, and 10 bases lay between the germline ends. Germline CDR1 and CDR2: MNHNS and SASEGT. The CDR3 nucleotides are TGTGCCAGCAGTGAAGCCCGTCAGGGATCCTATAATTCACCCCTCCACTTT. Protein sequence: CASSEARQGSYNSPLHF.

The chain links TRBV6-4 to TRBJ2-7; tentative D call: TRBD1 (6 bases). With 0 bases removed from V and 0 bases from J, the gap between germline ends came to 18 bases. This CDR3 is built from 18 residues. CDR1 and CDR2 (germline): MRHNA, SNTAGT. In DNA form, the CDR3 reads TGTGCCAGCAGTGACTCGCATTTTAACAGGGATTTCTCCTACGAGCAGTACTTC. This codes for CASSDSHFNRDFSYEQYF.

This chain links TRBV30 with TRBJ1-5; 8 bases are shared with TRBD1. Germline loops: CDR1 GTSNPN, CDR2 SVGIG (reference sequence). The CDR3 extends over 14 amino acids. The J segment lost 7 bases and the V segment lost 2 bases, leaving 7 bases of the junction unmatched. CDR3 sequence (DNA): TGTGCCTGGAGTCCCCGGACAGGGAGCCAGCCCCAGCATTTT. It is translated as CAWSPRTGSQPQHF.

V usage is TRBV10-3 and J usage is TRBJ1-5; weak D call: TRBD1 (6 bases). The length of the CDR3 is 14 residues. Trimming shortened V by 6 bases and J by 4 bases, and 13 bases separated the two germline ends. CDR1 and CDR2 (germline): ENHRY, SYGVKD. CDR3 loop: CAISRDIPNQPQHF. CDR3 nucleotide sequence: TGTGCCATCAGCCGGGACATCCCTAATCAGCCCCAGCATTTT.

This sequence joins TRBV7-9 and TRBJ2-1; 8 positions match TRBD2. V shed 2 bases and J 3 bases; nucleotides not matched to a gene: 3. CDR1 is SEHNR and CDR2 is FQNEAQ in the germline V gene (reference sequence). The CDR3 covers 15 residues. Here the CDR3 DNA reads TGTGCCAGCAGCTTAAAGCGGGGGATCTACAATGAGCAGTTCTTC. Its translation is CASSLKRGIYNEQFF.